The rows below give T cell receptor beta chains drawn from one sample of a study of blood T cell repertoires in COVID-19. The protocol was immunoSEQ multiplex PCR, while the TCRdb copy is restricted to in-frame clones and leaves out a portion. The sample carries tens of thousands of clones, over 75% recorded once. Material: peripheral blood. Every receptor here comes from a human donor in a cohort sampled during active COVID-19. The donor label of this sample is uncertain. The CDR3 runs from the conserved cysteine through the conserved F or W. A D gene is named only where the DNA matches it firmly. Part of the rows lack a size; the others show once, few, many or a class for expanded clones.

clone_size d_call j_call v_call cdr3_nt cdr3_aa
NA TRBD1 TRBJ2-5 TRBV5-5 TGTGCCAGCAGCTTGGCAGGGGGCCGAGAGACCCAGTACTTC CASSLAGGRETQYF
once TRBD1 TRBJ1-6 TRBV10-3 TGTGCCATCAAACCGGGACAGGGTTATAATTCACCCCTCCACTTT CAIKPGQGYNSPLHF
NA TRBD1 TRBJ2-7 TRBV7-2 TGTGCCAGCAGCTTAGGACCGGGACAGTACGAGCAGTACTTC CASSLGPGQYEQYF
NA TRBD1 TRBJ2-7 TRBV6-1 TGTGCCAGCAGTGAAGGGGACAGGGGATGGTACGAGCAGTACTTC CASSEGDRGWYEQYF
NA NA TRBJ2-7 TRBV5-4 TGTGCCAGCGGGGCGGGGGCGACCTACGAGCAGTACTTC CASGAGATYEQYF
NA TRBD1 TRBJ1-2 TRBV7-9 TGTGCCAGCAGCTTGTCAGGGGGCTATGGCTACACCTTC CASSLSGGYGYTF
NA NA TRBJ1-1 TRBV5-1 TGCGCCAGCAGTAATTTGAACACTGAAGCTTTCTTT CASSNLNTEAFF
NA TRBD1 TRBJ2-7 TRBV7-2 TGTGCCAGCAGCCTAGGACAGGGGGCAACCTACGAGCAGTACTTC CASSLGQGATYEQYF
NA NA TRBJ1-3 TRBV5-3 TGTGCCAGAAGCGAGGGCCGTGCTTACTCTGGAAACACCATATATTTT CARSEGRAYSGNTIYF
few NA TRBJ2-3 TRBV7-2 TGTGCCAGCAGCTTTTTTAGCGGAGGGCTAGATACGCAGTATTTT CASSFFSGGLDTQYF
NA TRBD1 TRBJ2-2 TRBV6-6 TGTGCCAGCAGTCTAGGGGGACAGCCGAACACCGGGGAGCTGTTTTTT CASSLGGQPNTGELFF
NA NA TRBJ2-1 TRBV4-3 TGCGCCAGCAGCCAAGGGGGGGGGCTCCTGGGCAATGAGCAGTTCTTC CASSQGGGLLGNEQFF
NA NA TRBJ1-4 TRBV11-2 TGTGCCAGCAGCTTAGGGGCAGGGTGGCGTAATGAAAAACTGTTTTTT CASSLGAGWRNEKLFF
NA TRBD2 TRBJ2-2 TRBV6-2/TRBV6-3 TGTGCCAGCAGTTACCCGGGACTAGCGGGTATTAACACCGGGGAGCTGTTTTTT CASSYPGLAGINTGELFF
NA TRBD1 TRBJ1-1 TRBV28 TGTGCCAGCAGTTTGGGACAGGGGGCAGGGAACACTGAAGCTTTCTTT CASSLGQGAGNTEAFF
NA NA TRBJ2-1 TRBV7-8 TGTGCCAGCAGCCTTAAGAGCAGGGTAGGTGAGCAGTTCTTC CASSLKSRVGEQFF
NA NA TRBJ1-1 TRBV5-1 TGCGCCAGCAGCTTGGACAGCATGAACACTGAAGCTTTCTTT CASSLDSMNTEAFF
NA TRBD2 TRBJ2-5 TRBV4-2 TGTGCCAGCAGCCAAGAATCACTAGCGGGGGGGCGGCAAGAGACCCAGTACTTC CASSQESLAGGRQETQYF
NA NA TRBJ1-2 TRBV7-5 TGTGCCAGAAGCTTAAGTTACGCGGTCTGCGGCTACACCTTC CARSLSYAVCGYTF
NA TRBD1 TRBJ1-2 TRBV18 TGTGCCAGCTCGTCGGGACAGGAGGGCTATGGCTACACCTTC CASSSGQEGYGYTF
NA TRBD2 TRBJ2-3 TRBV6-5 TGTGCCAGCAGTTACTCCCGGACTAGTAACACAGATACGCAGTATTTT CASSYSRTSNTDTQYF
NA NA TRBJ1-1 TRBV11-2 TGTGCCAGCAGCTTAGGTGGAGAGACAGCTTTCTTT CASSLGGETAFF
NA TRBD2 TRBJ2-3 TRBV6-1 TGTGCCAGCAGTGAACGGACTAGCGGGGGGATTACAGATACGCAGTATTTT CASSERTSGGITDTQYF
NA TRBD2 TRBJ2-2 TRBV11-2 TGTGCCAGCAGCCGAACCTTAGCGGGGGTCGACACCGGGGAGCTGTTTTTT CASSRTLAGVDTGELFF
NA NA TRBJ2-3 TRBV11-2 TGTGCCAGCAGCTTAGAAGGCCGACAGCCTAGGGCCACGGATACGCAGTATTTT CASSLEGRQPRATDTQYF
NA NA TRBJ1-1 TRBV15 TGTGCCACCAGCAGAGGCGGGGGGCGGGAGACTGAAGCTTTCTTT CATSRGGGRETEAFF
NA NA TRBJ2-6 TRBV28 TGTGCCAGCAGCGGCAGGGGCCACTCTGGGGCCAACGTCCTGACTTTC CASSGRGHSGANVLTF
NA NA TRBJ1-4 TRBV6-5 TGTGCCAGCAGCAACACGGGGGGGCGTGAAAAACTGTTTTTT CASSNTGGREKLFF
NA NA TRBJ1-1 TRBV2 TGTGCCAGCAGTGAAGGGACGTGGGGGCTGAAAGGCCTGACCCCTGAAGCTTTCTTT CASSEGTWGLKGLTPEAFF
NA NA TRBJ2-5 TRBV28 TGTGCCAGCAGCAATCAGTTCGAGACCCAGTACTTC CASSNQFETQYF
NA TRBD2 TRBJ2-1 TRBV9 TGTGCCAGCAGCGCGGTCGGACTAGCGGGGGGGTACAATGAGCAGTTCTTC CASSAVGLAGGYNEQFF
NA TRBD2 TRBJ2-3 TRBV28 TGTGCCAGCAGTTTCCTAGCGGGCACAGATACGCAGTATTTT CASSFLAGTDTQYF
NA TRBD1 TRBJ2-7 TRBV7-3 TGTGCCAGCAGCTTAACGCCGGGACAGGGGGCTGAGCAGTACTTC CASSLTPGQGAEQYF
NA NA TRBJ1-2 TRBV6-6 TGTGCCAGCAGTTCTCGGGGGAGTCTCTCGGGCTACACCTTC CASSSRGSLSGYTF
NA NA TRBJ2-2 TRBV3-1/TRBV3-2 TGTGCCAGCAGCACGAGAAACACCGGGGAGCTGTTTTTT CASSTRNTGELFF
NA TRBD1 TRBJ2-1 TRBV2 TGTGCCAGCAGCCCCCCCCGGGACAGGAGCTACAATGAGCAGTTCTTC CASSPPRDRSYNEQFF
NA TRBD1 TRBJ2-3 TRBV5-1 TGCGCCAGCAGCTCATCGACAGGGGGCGCGGATACGCAGTATTTT CASSSSTGGADTQYF
NA NA TRBJ1-6 TRBV5-6 TGTGCCAGCAGCTCCGGACTGTCCAACTCACCCCTCCACTTT CASSSGLSNSPLHF
NA NA TRBJ2-1 TRBV27 TGTGCCAGCAAGAAGGTAGCAGGGGCAAACAATGAGCAGTTCTTC CASKKVAGANNEQFF
NA NA TRBJ1-5 TRBV3-1/TRBV3-2 TGTGCCAGCAGCCATGGGACAAAACAGCCCCAGCATTTT CASSHGTKQPQHF